A single sample is the source of the 26 T cell receptor beta chains below, sequenced in a study of T cell responses to AZD1222 COVID-19 vaccine. TCRdb keeps only in-frame clones here, not all; method: immunoSEQ multiplex PCR. The profile shows 120,000 or so clones, roughly 84% of them singletons. This sample comprised peripheral blood, obtained on day 0 of AZD1222 vaccination. These receptors were collected from an adult in good health.

CDR3 loop: CASSPRQANYGYTF. DNA of the CDR3: TGTGCCAGTAGCCCGAGACAGGCTAACTATGGCTACACCTTC. The chain joins TRBV19 to TRBJ1-2, with D perhaps matching TRBD1 (6 bases). The germline V gene has CDR1 LNHDA and CDR2 SQIVND (reference sequence). The CDR3 is made up of 14 amino acids. V was clipped by 6 bases and J by 0 bases, with 11 bases between them.

The chain has TRBV7-2 and TRBJ2-3; TRBD2 matches at 9 bases. The V gene's germline CDR1 is SGHTA and CDR2 FQGNSA. CDR3 size: 16 residues. With V trimmed by 5 bases and J by 1 base, 7 bases remained unmatched. Written as DNA, the CDR3 is TGTGCCAGCAGCCGGCGGGCTAGCGGGGGCACAGATACGCAGTATTTT. The encoded protein is CASSRRASGGTDTQYF. Filled out from reference TRBV7-2 and TRBJ2-3, the complete variable domain reads GAGVSQSPSNKVTEKGKDVELRCDPISGHTALYWYRQSLGQGLEFLIYFQGNSAPDKSGLPSDRFSAERTGGSVSTLTIQRTQQEDSAVYLCASSRRASGGTDTQYFGPGTRLTVL.

The chain carries TRBV6-1 and TRBJ2-7, with TRBD1 as a possible D gene (6 bases). The CDR3 consists of 14 residues. V was trimmed by 3 bases and J by 12 bases, leaving 21 bases between them. CDR1 is MNHNS, CDR2 SASEGT, per germline. CDR3 sequence: CASSESPGQTQRYF. The CDR3 nucleotides read TGTGCCAGCAGTGAGAGTCCGGGACAAACCCAACGGTACTTC.

The rearrangement links TRBV10-2 to TRBJ2-5; perhaps TRBD2 as D (5 bases). Germline CDR1 WSHSY, CDR2 SAAADI. The CDR3 is made up of 12 amino acids. V was cut by 8 bases and J by 5 bases, with 12 bases left in between. The CDR3 loop is CASSPTGETQYF. For the CDR3, the DNA is TGCGCCAGCTCCCCGACGGGGGAGACCCAGTACTTC.

The rearrangement links TRBV9 to TRBJ2-2, with D unclear. The CDR3 extends over 17 amino acids. V lost 0 bases, J lost 0 bases, and 12 bases lay in between. Germline V lookup: CDR1 SGDLS, CDR2 YYNGEE. This chain's CDR3 is CASSVDVRLTNTGELFF. The CDR3 bases are TGTGCCAGCAGCGTAGATGTTCGGCTGACGAACACCGGGGAGCTGTTTTTT.

This clone was detected once. The J gene is TRBJ1-4, the V gene TRBV7-2; D remains unclear. Deletions cut 7 bases from V and 0 bases from J, with 9 bases between. Germline V gives CDR1 SGHTA, CDR2 FQGNSA. This CDR3 is built from 14 residues. CDR3 bases: TGTGCCAGCAAGGTGCGGGCAACTAATGAAAAACTGTTTTTT. It encodes CASKVRATNEKLFF.

V usage is TRBV27 and J usage is TRBJ2-1; the D is unclear. The CDR3 spans 16 residues. V was pared by 6 bases and J by 2 bases, with 17 bases between. Germline loops: CDR1 MNHEY, CDR2 SMNVEV (reference sequence). CDR3 protein: CASRPPYSKAYNEQFF. The CDR3 DNA sequence: TGTGCCAGCAGACCTCCGTATTCGAAGGCCTACAATGAGCAGTTCTTC.

The rearrangement joins TRBV6-2 or TRBV6-3 to TRBJ1-1; D perhaps matches TRBD1 (5 bases). Germline CDR1 and CDR2: MNHEY and SVGEGT. CDR3 size: 15 residues. Trimming left V 2 bases short and J 7 bases short, with 17 bases between. The CDR3 sequence is CASSYRRVHNVEAFF. In DNA, the CDR3 is TGTGCCAGCAGTTACCGCAGGGTCCACAACGTTGAAGCTTTCTTT.

This rearrangement joins TRBV6-5 to TRBJ1-5, with D perhaps matching TRBD1 (5 bases). Germline V gene lookup returns CDR1 MNHEY and CDR2 SVGAGI. The CDR3 is 14 amino acids. The V end lost 7 bases, the J end lost 5 bases, and 15 bases lay between the germline ends. DNA for the CDR3: TGTGCCAGCATCCCGGGACCCTGGGATCAGCCCCAGCATTTT. Encoded protein: CASIPGPWDQPQHF.

The chain couples TRBV4-2 to TRBJ2-7; 8 positions agree with TRBD1. Germline lookup yields CDR1 LGHNA and CDR2 YNFKEQ. V lost 1 base, J lost 3 bases, and 5 bases stayed unmatched. The length of the CDR3 is 15 residues. The CDR3 nucleotides read TGTGCCAGCAGCCAAGTGGGACAGGAATACTACGAGCAGTACTTC. Residues: CASSQVGQEYYEQYF.

The chain uses TRBV5-5 and TRBJ2-7; either TRBD1 or TRBD2 may supply D (5 bases each). Trimming stripped 1 base from V and 4 bases from J, with 12 bases between. From germline, CDR1 is SGHKS and CDR2 YYEKEE (reference sequence). This CDR3 has 14 amino acids. The CDR3 DNA reads TGTGCCAGCAGCTTGATAGGGACCAAATACGAGCAGTACTTC. Its translation: CASSLIGTKYEQYF.

The V gene is TRBV6-5, the J gene TRBJ1-4; TRBD1 aligns across 7 bases. Germline V lookup: CDR1 MNHEY, CDR2 SVGAGI. The CDR3 is 14 residues long. The V segment lost 6 bases and the J segment 6 bases; nucleotides outside the gene matches: 7. CDR3 loop: CASRNRQGHEKLFF. Here the CDR3 DNA reads TGTGCCAGCAGAAACCGACAGGGCCATGAAAAACTGTTTTTT.

This chain uses TRBV28 with TRBJ2-3, with a tentative D call TRBD2 (5 bases). This CDR3 is built from 15 residues. V lost 7 bases and J lost 4, with 18 bases in between. Per germline, CDR1 MDHEN and CDR2 SYDVKM. In DNA form, the CDR3 reads TGTGCCAGCACCGCAAGCGGCTCCCGCCCAGATACGCAGTATTTT. It yields the protein CASTASGSRPDTQYF.

The gene calls are TRBV18 and TRBJ2-3; the match to TRBD2 covers 12 bases. The CDR3 consists of 15 residues. The germline V gene encodes CDR1 KGHSH and CDR2 LQKENI. The J segment lost 4 bases and the V segment lost 6 bases, leaving 5 bases of the junction unmatched. The CDR3 here is CASSLAGGHPDTQYF. The CDR3, as DNA: TGTGCCAGCTCTCTAGCGGGGGGGCACCCAGATACGCAGTATTTT.

The chain has TRBV5-1 and TRBJ1-2; D is unclear. Trimming left V 5 bases short and J 5 bases short, with 13 bases between. Per germline, CDR1 SGHRS and CDR2 YFSETQ. The length of the CDR3 is 13 residues. This chain's CDR3 is CASSVTAAYGYTF. CDR3 DNA: TGCGCCAGCAGTGTGACGGCCGCTTATGGCTACACCTTC.

The chain is built from TRBV2 and TRBJ2-7, with D possibly TRBD1 on 6 matching bases. Trimming left V 7 bases short and J 0 bases short, with 13 bases between. The CDR3 is made up of 14 amino acids. CDR1 and CDR2 from the germline V gene are SNHLY and FYNNEI. CDR3 in DNA: TGTGCCAGCACCTCAACAGGGCCCTCCTACGAGCAGTACTTC. Its translation is CASTSTGPSYEQYF.

The rearrangement uses TRBV6-5 and TRBJ2-3; D assignment may be TRBD1 or TRBD2 (5 bases each). V was shortened by 2 bases and J by 0 bases, with 12 bases between the two germline ends. The CDR3 totals 16 residues. The germline V gene has CDR1 MNHEY and CDR2 SVGAGI. CDR3 nucleotides: TGTGCCAGCAGTTACGGGGGAACAGGAAGCACAGATACGCAGTATTTT. This translates into CASSYGGTGSTDTQYF.

V usage is TRBV10-1 and J usage is TRBJ2-1; D remains ambiguous. Germline V gene lookup returns CDR1 WNHNN and CDR2 SYGVQD (reference sequence). This CDR3 region has 14 residues. Trimming cost V 11 bases and J 3 bases, with 17 bases left between them. The CDR3 DNA reads as TGCGCCCAAGGATGGGCGTACTGCTACAATGAGCAGTTCTTC. It translates to CAQGWAYCYNEQFF.

The V call is TRBV27, the J call TRBJ1-1; tentative D call: TRBD1 (5 bases). Per the germline V gene, CDR1 is MNHEY and CDR2 is SMNVEV (reference sequence). V dropped 2 bases and J dropped 7 bases, with 5 bases sitting between them. The CDR3 covers 11 residues. The CDR3 bases are TGTGCCAGCAGTTTAGGGGGTGAAGCTTTCTTT. Protein product: CASSLGGEAFF.

The J gene is TRBJ2-7, the V gene TRBV6-5; TRBD1 might be the D (6 bases). V dropped 2 bases and J dropped 2 bases, with 13 bases sitting between them. This CDR3 comprises 15 residues. Germline V gene sequence: CDR1 MNHEY, CDR2 SVGAGI. As DNA, the CDR3 is TGTGCCAGCAGTTACAATTCAGGGGCCCCCTACGAGCAGTACTTC. Encoded protein: CASSYNSGAPYEQYF.

The V and J genes are TRBV7-9 and TRBJ1-4; a possible D gene is TRBD1 (5 bases). This CDR3 is built from 16 residues. Trimming shortened V by 1 base and J by 7 bases, and 16 bases separated the two germline ends. Germline V gene sequence: CDR1 SEHNR, CDR2 FQNEAQ (reference sequence). DNA for the CDR3: TGTGCCAGCAGCTTAGTGCTAGGGCAGGGACGTGAAAAACTGTTTTTT. This gives the protein CASSLVLGQGREKLFF.

The V and J genes are TRBV28 and TRBJ1-6, with D perhaps TRBD1 (5 bases). Germline loops: CDR1 MDHEN, CDR2 SYDVKM. There are 14 residues in the CDR3. V gave up 4 bases and J gave up 11 bases, with 15 bases separating them. CDR3 nucleotides: TGTGCCAGCAGTTCAGGGTTAGGAGAGACACCCCTCCACTTT. Protein product: CASSSGLGETPLHF.

The chain joins TRBV2 to TRBJ1-2; D not resolved. CDR1 is SNHLY and CDR2 is FYNNEI in the germline V gene. The CDR3 length is 12 residues. Trimming removed 2 bases at V and 8 bases at J, with 9 bases between. CDR3 DNA sequence: TGTGCCAGCAGTGAATTGGGAGGCGGCTACACCTTC. Its translation: CASSELGGGYTF.

The V call is TRBV30, the J call TRBJ1-1, with a tentative D call TRBD1 (5 bases). CDR1 and CDR2 (germline): GTSNPN, SVGIG (reference sequence). The ends were cut back, 1 base at V and 7 bases at J, with 13 bases in the middle. The CDR3 runs 13 residues. CDR3 in amino acids: CAWSAGLGGEAFF. The CDR3 DNA is TGTGCCTGGAGTGCGGGACTTGGGGGTGAAGCTTTCTTT. Looking up the rest from reference TRBV30 and TRBJ1-1 gives the full variable domain: SQTIHQWPATLVQPVGSPLSLECTVEGTSNPNLYWYRQAAGRGLQLLFYSVGIGQISSEVPQNLSASRPQDRQFILSSKKLLLSDSGFYLCAWSAGLGGEAFFGQGTRLTVV.

J is TRBJ2-2 and V is TRBV2; possible D gene TRBD1, 6 bases. There are 16 residues in the CDR3. The V gene's germline CDR1 is SNHLY and CDR2 FYNNEI. V was trimmed by 1 base and J by 3 bases, leaving 12 bases between them. The CDR3 region has the DNA TGTGCCAGCAGTGAAGGCAGGGGCATCGACACCGGGGAGCTGTTTTTT. The encoded protein is CASSEGRGIDTGELFF.

The chain uses TRBV6-5 and TRBJ2-7; 7 bases match TRBD1. CDR1 MNHEY and CDR2 SVGAGI come from the germline V gene. J lost 0 bases, V lost 0 bases, and 5 bases had no gene match. The CDR3 is 16 residues long. As DNA, the CDR3 is TGTGCCAGCAGTTACTCGGCCAACAGGGGCTCCTACGAGCAGTACTTC. Protein sequence: CASSYSANRGSYEQYF.